A single sample gave rise to the 28 T cell receptor beta chains below, sequenced in a study of breast tumors, draining lymph nodes, adjacent tissues. TCRdb redid the calling of the multiplex PCR reads with MiXCR, one entry per CDR3 protein. The table lists about 300,000 distinct CDR3 sequences, 30% of them singletons. Samples came from axillary lymph nodes draining the breast cancer. Sequenced sample: axillary lymph node tissue. The origin of the receptors is a female donor with breast cancer. Some clones in this sample may be carry-over from other donors' samples.

Many counts were recorded for this clonotype. V gene TRBV9 combines with J gene TRBJ2-5, with 9 bases lining up with TRBD2. This CDR3 has 15 residues. Germline loops: CDR1 SGDLS, CDR2 YYNGEE. The junction had 5 bases not matched to a gene; V was cut back by 0 bases and J by 5 bases. The CDR3 loop is CASSVGAGGWETQYF. DNA for the CDR3: TGTGCCAGCAGCGTAGGAGCGGGAGGTTGGGAGACCCAGTACTTC.

The chain has TRBV20-1 and TRBJ2-7, with 12 positions matching TRBD2. The CDR3 length is 12 residues. Looked up from germline, CDR1 is DFQATT and CDR2 is SNEGSKA (reference sequence). V lost 4 bases, J lost 10 bases, and 5 bases stayed unmatched. The CDR3 protein is CSATRLAGAQYF. CDR3 sequence (DNA): TGCAGTGCTACCAGACTAGCGGGAGCTCAGTACTTC.

This rearrangement joins TRBV6-2 or TRBV6-3 to TRBJ2-1; weak D call: TRBD1 (5 bases). V dropped 2 bases and J dropped 12 bases, with 8 bases sitting between them. This CDR3 spans 11 amino acids. CDR1 MNHEY and CDR2 SVGEGT come from the germline V gene. The CDR3 DNA is TGTGCCAGCAGTTACGGCCAGGGGCAGTTCTTC. As protein: CASSYGQGQFF.

This clonotype was observed many times. This chain uses TRBV5-1 with TRBJ1-2; tentatively, D is TRBD1 (5 bases). Trimming took off 3 bases at V and 3 bases at J, with 21 bases between the two ends. Germline CDR1 SGHRS, CDR2 YFSETQ. The CDR3 consists of 17 residues. The CDR3 protein is CASSSSDTQGYDYGYTF. CDR3 in DNA: TGCGCCAGCAGCTCTTCGGACACCCAAGGCTACGACTATGGCTACACCTTC.

This clonotype was detected many times. This chain joins TRBV20-1 and TRBJ2-5; TRBD2 agrees at 7 bases. Germline lookup yields CDR1 DFQATT and CDR2 SNEGSKA (reference sequence). V trimming: 3 bases; J trimming: 9 bases; junction bases outside the gene matches: 10. This CDR3 comprises 13 residues. The CDR3 here is CSARPGLRAAQYF. The CDR3 DNA reads as TGCAGTGCTAGGCCGGGACTACGAGCGGCCCAGTACTTC.

Turning to this clonotype: It may be a read error: a sequence one base away is much more abundant. The rearrangement uses TRBV20-1 and TRBJ2-1; D is ambiguous. V was trimmed by 1 base and J by 0 bases, leaving 10 bases between them. Germline V gene lookup returns CDR1 DFQATT and CDR2 SNEGSKA (reference sequence). This CDR3 is 15 amino acids long. CDR3 in amino acids: CSARGLTSSYNEQFF. The CDR3 DNA reads TGCAGTGCTAGAGGGCTAACGAGCTCCTACAATGAGCAGTTCTTC.

In its sample, this clonotype was seen many times. V is TRBV15 and J is TRBJ2-7; 8 nucleotides align to TRBD2. The CDR3 has 14 residues. Trimming at V came to 0 bases and at J to 6 bases, leaving 4 bases not matched to a gene. The germline gives CDR1 LNHNV, CDR2 YYDKDF (reference sequence). The CDR3 DNA reads TGTGCCACCAGCAGAGATCGGGAGGGCCCCGAGCAGTACTTC. Amino acid sequence: CATSRDREGPEQYF.

Ten or more counts support this clonotype. The chain recombines TRBV7-2 with TRBJ2-2; 7 bases agree with TRBD2. Per germline, CDR1 SGHTA and CDR2 FQGNSA. The CDR3 contains 15 residues. J gave up 5 bases and V 5 bases, and 8 bases lay outside the gene matches. This chain's CDR3 is CASSPRGEGTGELFF. Here the CDR3 DNA reads TGTGCCAGCAGCCCCCGGGGGGAGGGAACCGGGGAGCTGTTTTTT.

This clonotype was observed at least ten times. The chain carries TRBV2 and TRBJ2-5, with 12 bases fitting TRBD1. J lost 5 bases, V lost 6 bases, and 4 bases had no gene match. CDR3 length equals 14 residues. Per germline, CDR1 SNHLY and CDR2 FYNNEI. The CDR3 loop reads CASRGTGGEETQYF. Written as DNA, the CDR3 is TGTGCCAGCAGGGGGACAGGGGGCGAGGAGACCCAGTACTTC.

There are a few counts of this clonotype. V gene TRBV28 combines with J gene TRBJ2-7; D gene uncertain. V lost 6 bases and J lost 0, with 9 bases in between. The CDR3 consists of 13 residues. Germline lookup yields CDR1 MDHEN and CDR2 SYDVKM. CDR3 residues: CASSGDNSYEQYF. The CDR3 coding sequence is TGTGCCAGCAGCGGCGATAACTCCTACGAGCAGTACTTC.

Ten or more counts support this clonotype. The rearrangement uses TRBV12-3 or TRBV12-4 and TRBJ2-1; possible D gene TRBD1, 8 bases. There are 15 residues in the CDR3. V gave up 6 bases and J gave up 7 bases, with 19 bases separating them. The CDR3 bases are TGTGCCAGCAGAGAAAACGACAGGGGAGGGAATGAGCAGTTCTTC. It is translated as CASRENDRGGNEQFF.

This clonotype was counted ten times or more. The V and J genes are TRBV20-1 and TRBJ2-3; 9 nucleotides match TRBD2. CDR3 length: 13 residues. CDR1 DFQATT and CDR2 SNEGSKA come from the germline V gene (reference sequence). Trimming took 6 bases from V and 2 from J; bases not matched to a gene: 3. The CDR3 sequence is CSALAGDTDTQYF. DNA for the CDR3: TGCAGTGCCTTAGCGGGGGACACAGATACGCAGTATTTT.

This clonotype appeared many times. V is TRBV30 and J is TRBJ2-3; no clear D. The CDR3 sequence is 11 residues long. Germline loops: CDR1 GTSNPN, CDR2 SVGIG (reference sequence). The V and J ends lost 3 bases and 12 bases respectively, with 13 bases between them. CDR3 nucleotide sequence: TGTGCCTGGAGCCCAAAGATGGTTCAGTATTTT. Residues: CAWSPKMVQYF.

This clonotype was picked up many times. The CDR3 DNA is TGTGCCAGTAGTATAGAACACACCGCGCCCCACAAGCAGTACTTC. It specifies CASSIEHTAPHKQYF. This chain connects TRBV19 to TRBJ2-7; no firm D call. The CDR3 sequence is 15 residues long. V was trimmed by 0 bases and J by 8 bases, leaving 17 bases between them. The germline CDR1 and CDR2 sequences are LNHDA and SQIVND (reference sequence).

This clonotype came up a few times. The rearrangement joins TRBV18 to TRBJ2-3, with D possibly TRBD1 on 6 matching bases. Germline values: CDR1 KGHSH, CDR2 LQKENI. The CDR3 covers 12 residues. Trimming stripped 5 bases from V and 6 bases from J, with 9 bases between. CDR3 loop: CASSSQGDTQYF. For the CDR3, the DNA is TGTGCCAGCTCATCACAGGGTGATACGCAGTATTTT.

The table lists this clonotype with many counts. The chain couples TRBV7-8 to TRBJ2-2; a possible D gene is TRBD1 (6 bases). Trimming left V 5 bases short and J 6 bases short, with 13 bases between. Germline CDR1 and CDR2: SGHVS and FQNEAQ. The CDR3 has 14 residues. The CDR3 spells CASSPSGVAGELFF. The CDR3 DNA reads TGTGCCAGCAGCCCATCAGGGGTCGCCGGGGAGCTGTTTTTT.

For this clonotype: A read error is possible here, since a much larger clone lies one base away. The gene calls are TRBV12-3 or TRBV12-4 and TRBJ2-3; TRBD2 matches at 7 bases. This CDR3 has 15 amino acids. The CDR3 spells CACSFLAGAADTQYF. CDR3 DNA sequence: TGTGCCTGCAGTTTCTTGGCGGGAGCTGCAGATACGCAGTATTTT.

The gene calls are TRBV28 and TRBJ2-2, with a possible D match to TRBD2 (6 bases). The germline gives CDR1 MDHEN, CDR2 SYDVKM. There are 14 residues in the CDR3. The V and J ends lost 2 bases and 7 bases respectively, with 11 bases between them. The CDR3 DNA follows: TGTGCCAGCAGTTTACTACGACTAGGCGGGGAGCTGTTTTTT. Amino acids: CASSLLRLGGELFF. The whole variable domain, filled in from reference TRBV28 and TRBJ2-2, reads DVKVTQSSRYLVKRTGEKVFLECVQDMDHENMFWYRQDPGLGLRLIYFSYDVKMKEKGDIPEGYSVSREKKERFSLILESASTNQTSMYLCASSLLRLGGELFFGEGSRLTVL.

A word on this clonotype: A much larger clone differs by one base, so this may be a read error. Given the absence of the conserved phenylalanine or tryptophan at the CDR3 end, a read error is likely. The rearrangement links TRBV19 to TRBJ2-6; D possibly uses TRBD1 or TRBD2 (5 bases each). The ends were cut back, 9 bases at V and 0 bases at J, with 15 bases in the middle. Germline V gives CDR1 LNHDA, CDR2 SQIVND (reference sequence). This CDR3 is built from 16 residues. Here the CDR3 reads CASRDGGSSGANVLTS. DNA of the CDR3: TGTGCCAGCCGGGACGGTGGATCCTCTGGGGCCAACGTCCTGACTTCC.

Regarding this clonotype: A read error may explain this, as a much larger clone is one base away. The chain couples TRBV6-5 to TRBJ1-4; 8 nucleotides align to TRBD1. This CDR3 contains 13 residues. The germline V gene encodes CDR1 MNHEY and CDR2 SVGAGI. Trimming at V came to 6 bases and at J to 13 bases, leaving 10 bases not matched to a gene. The CDR3 nucleotides read TGTGCCAGCAGACCCGGGACAGGAGTTAGACTGTTTTTT. It codes for CASRPGTGVRLFF.

V usage is TRBV6-2 or TRBV6-3 and J usage is TRBJ2-2; no firm D call. This CDR3 is built from 12 residues. CDR1 and CDR2 (germline): MNHEY, SVGEGT. Trimming cost V 2 bases and J 6 bases, with 4 bases left between them. Written as DNA, the CDR3 is TGTGCCAGCAGTTACGTGGCCGGGGAGCTGTTTTTT. Protein product: CASSYVAGELFF.

This clonotype was recorded a few times. The genes are TRBV30 and TRBJ2-5; no clear D. V lost 4 bases to trimming and J lost 5 bases, with 11 bases between them. The length of the CDR3 is 12 residues. CDR1 is GTSNPN, CDR2 SVGIG, per germline (reference sequence). CDR3 region: CAWNGRVETQYF. Here the CDR3 DNA reads TGTGCCTGGAACGGTCGGGTGGAGACCCAGTACTTC. Full variable domain (outside the CDR3, taken from reference TRBV30 and TRBJ2-5): SQTIHQWPATLVQPVGSPLSLECTVEGTSNPNLYWYRQAAGRGLQLLFYSVGIGQISSEVPQNLSASRPQDRQFILSSKKLLLSDSGFYLCAWNGRVETQYFGPGTRLLVL.

This clonotype was detected ten times or more. V is TRBV19 and J is TRBJ1-2; 8 bases align to TRBD1. The CDR3 spans 14 residues. Germline CDR1 reads LNHDA; CDR2 reads SQIVND (reference sequence). V gave up 7 bases and J gave up 8 bases; unmatched junction bases: 12. The DNA of the CDR3 is TGTGCCAGTACTAAGGACAGGGAGAGGCGCGGCTACACCTTC. This translates into CASTKDRERRGYTF.

This clonotype was picked up many times. V gene TRBV20-1 combines with J gene TRBJ2-1, with TRBD2 matching 8 bases. V was pared by 4 bases and J by 3 bases, with 11 bases of the junction left unmatched. In germline, CDR1 is DFQATT, CDR2 SNEGSKA (reference sequence). The CDR3 consists of 16 residues. The chain's CDR3 is CSAMPLRGRIYNEQFF. The DNA for the CDR3 is TGCAGTGCTATGCCCCTCCGCGGGAGGATCTACAATGAGCAGTTCTTC.

On this clonotype: An end of the junction does not agree with germline; a read error may underlie this. The gene calls are TRBV14 and TRBJ1-1; 8 bases are shared with TRBD1. Per the germline V gene, CDR1 is SGHDN and CDR2 is FVKESK. This CDR3 spans 14 amino acids. This chain's CDR3 is CASSPRQGYTEASF. CDR3 nucleotides: TGTGCCAGCAGCCCACGACAGGGGTACACTGAAGCTTCCTTT.

This clonotype was seen repeatedly, ten times or more. The chain joins TRBV5-1 to TRBJ1-3; the D gene is possibly TRBD1 (5 bases). The CDR3 is made up of 16 amino acids. With 0 bases removed from V and 2 bases from J, the gap between germline ends came to 12 bases. CDR1 is SGHRS, CDR2 YFSETQ, per germline. The CDR3: CASSLGGRGAGNTIYF. The CDR3 coding sequence is TGCGCCAGCAGCTTGGGGGGCCGGGGTGCTGGAAACACCATATATTTT.

With respect to this clonotype: The limits of the CDR3 on the DNA are not certain, so only TCRdb's listed CDR3 is given. The CDR3 sequence: CASSLVSGVAKNIQYFGAGTQHF. V usage is TRBV5-6 and J usage is TRBJ1-5. Including both end residues, the CDR3 is 23 amino acids long. Germline CDR1 SGHDT, CDR2 YYEEEE.

This clonotype was recorded at least ten times. The chain carries TRBV7-9 and TRBJ2-3; 9 bases are a match to TRBD2. The length of the CDR3 is 15 residues. J was trimmed by 2 bases and V by 5 bases; bases with no gene match: 5. The V gene's germline CDR1 is SEHNR and CDR2 FQNEAQ (reference sequence). The CDR3: CASSQIAGATDTQYF. The CDR3 DNA is TGTGCCAGCAGCCAAATAGCGGGAGCCACAGATACGCAGTATTTT. Full variable domain (outside the CDR3, taken from reference TRBV7-9 and TRBJ2-3): DTGVSQNPRHKITKRGQNVTFRCDPISEHNRLYWYRQTLGQGPEFLTYFQNEAQLEKSRLLSDRFSAERPKGSFSTLEIQRTEQGDSAMYLCASSQIAGATDTQYFGPGTRLTVL.